Given below is one TCR beta chain in context. The antigen is unknown. The data originate from a study of a mutant IDH1 vaccine in newly diagnosed glioma. In the study overall: In weeks 1, 3, 5, 7, 11, 15, 19 and 23, patients were vaccinated.

Germline V CDR1 and CDR2: ENHRY, SYGVKD. The CDR3 loop spans 14 amino acids. Trimming took 2 bases from V and 5 from J, leaving 10 bases between them. Profiled with immunoSEQ multiplex PCR; TCRdb holds only in-frame clones, not every one. The data contain roughly 120,000 clones, about 82% of them seen just once; the ten biggest clones take up 5.5%. As for time point: week 11, during vaccination. The study gave 300 ug of mutant IDH1 20-mer peptide per vaccine dose, with topical imiquimod. V is TRBV10-3 and J is TRBJ2-1, with D unresolved. This sequence was found in a man aged 35-49 years with glioma. The specimen was PBMCs, collected from a glioma patient whose treatment included an IDH1 peptide vaccine. This CDR3 is CAISEMNINNEQFF. The CDR3 DNA sequence: TGTGCCATCAGTGAGATGAACATTAACAATGAGCAGTTCTTC.